This T cell receptor (beta chain) comes out of a study of T cell repertoires and Cas9 in healthy adults. The overall study: Multi-effector potency, cytotoxicity and lineage were assessed in SpCas9-reactive CD4 and CD8 T cells. Overall study results and limits: Reportedly, SpCas9-reactive effector T cell proliferation and function were mitigated by SpCas9-reactive Tregs in vitro.

Only in-frame clones appear in the TCRdb table, and some are missing; sequencing was by immunoSEQ multiplex PCR. The sample lists 20,000 to 25,000 clones, roughly 90% occurring once. Germline lookup yields CDR1 KGHSH and CDR2 LQKENI. The V gene end was trimmed by 6 bases and the J gene end by 5 bases; junction bases not matched to a gene: 13. CDR3 length: 17 amino acids. For this clone: Its specificity is not known.

Sequences were obtained from CD4+ effector T cells (CD127+, CD25-, CD137-, CD154-) from PBMCs; culture status not recorded. This TCR derives from a human donor in good health. V gene TRBV18 combines with J gene TRBJ1-2; 12 nucleotides line up with TRBD1. DNA of the CDR3: TGTGCCAGCTCGGGTGTCGGGACAGGGGGCGCGGCGTATGGCTACACCTTC. Protein product: CASSGVGTGGAAYGYTF.